The rows below give T cell receptor beta chains drawn from one sample of a study of T cell changes during pregnancy in multiple sclerosis. Produced via immunoSEQ multiplex PCR; TCRdb's table is partial and in-frame only. In the table there are more than 55,000 clones, about 90% of which are singletons. This specimen consisted of peripheral blood, obtained in the third trimester of pregnancy. Receptors were obtained from a female donor in good health, enrolled as a control in a pregnancy study. Each CDR3 is given with its conserved first and last residue. The D gene is left open where the match is weak. Clone size is not always given. Where it is, it says once, few, many or a class for expanded clones.

j_call v_call d_call clone_size cdr3_nt cdr3_aa
TRBJ2-7 TRBV9 TRBD2 NA TGTGCCAGCAGCCCTTCCGGGGGGCTAGCGGGAGAGTACGAGCAGTACTTC CASSPSGGLAGEYEQYF
TRBJ2-1 TRBV11-2 NA NA TGTGCCAGCAGCTTAGAATCCAGAACCTACAATGAGCAGTTCTTC CASSLESRTYNEQFF
TRBJ2-7 TRBV2 NA NA TGTGCCAGCAGTGTTTCTAAAAATTCCTACGAGCAGTACTTC CASSVSKNSYEQYF
TRBJ2-5 TRBV6-6 NA NA TGTGCCAGCAGAGGCGGGACCCTGCAAGAGACCCAGTACTTC CASRGGTLQETQYF
TRBJ1-1 TRBV10-3 NA NA TGTGCCATCAGTGGAACAGCCAGGGTAGGGAACACTGAAGCTTTCTTT CAISGTARVGNTEAFF
TRBJ1-5 TRBV6-6 NA NA TGTGCCAGCAGTTCCCCCGGCGGGCCCAATCAGCCCCAGCATTTT CASSSPGGPNQPQHF
TRBJ1-1 TRBV19 NA once TGTGCCAGTAGTATGACAGGAGACACTGAAGCTTTCTTT CASSMTGDTEAFF
TRBJ1-2 TRBV5-1 NA NA TGCGCCAGCAGCTTGGACAGCCCCCTCTATGGCTACACCTTC CASSLDSPLYGYTF
TRBJ2-7 TRBV5-4 NA NA TGTGCCAGCAGCCCCGGGAGCGGGTTCTCGGGGGAGCAGTACTTC CASSPGSGFSGEQYF
TRBJ1-1 TRBV18 TRBD1 NA TGTGCCAGCTCACCACCGATGACAGGGGGTGACACTGAAGCTTTCTTT CASSPPMTGGDTEAFF
TRBJ2-7 TRBV5-1 TRBD2 once TGCGCCAGCAGCTTCACTAGCGGCATAAGGAGCTCCTACGAGCAGTACTTC CASSFTSGIRSSYEQYF
TRBJ2-1 TRBV7-8 TRBD2 once TGTGCCAGCAGCCCGGGGAGGGGCTCCTACAATGAGCAGTTCTTC CASSPGRGSYNEQFF
TRBJ1-1 TRBV5-5 TRBD1 NA TGTGCCAGCAGCTTGTCAGGTGAGGGGGCCACTGAAGCTTTCTTT CASSLSGEGATEAFF
TRBJ2-7 TRBV28 NA NA TGTGCCAGCAGTCTACCGCAGGGGCTTTCCTACGAGCAGTACTTC CASSLPQGLSYEQYF
TRBJ1-1 TRBV7-9 TRBD1 NA TGTGCCAGCAGCCTTGGACAGGGGAAAGAAGCTTTCTTT CASSLGQGKEAFF
TRBJ2-5 TRBV6-5 NA NA TGTGCCAGCAGTTACTCCCTCTTCTTAAACCAGGAGACCCAGTACTTC CASSYSLFLNQETQYF
TRBJ2-7 TRBV4-3 TRBD1 NA TGCGCCAGCAGCCAACTCCTCCGGGACAGGAATTACGAGCAGTACTTC CASSQLLRDRNYEQYF
TRBJ1-2 TRBV7-2 NA NA TGTGCCAGCAGCTTAGGTGGGGGGAACTATGGCTACACCTTC CASSLGGGNYGYTF
TRBJ1-1 TRBV7-9 NA NA TGTGCCAGCAGCTCCACAGAGAACACTGAAGCTTTCTTT CASSSTENTEAFF
TRBJ2-3 TRBV5-1 TRBD2 once TGCGCCAGCAGCATGGGACTAGCGGGCCCAGATACGCAGTATTTT CASSMGLAGPDTQYF
TRBJ2-3 TRBV4-1 NA NA TGCGCCAGCAGCCAAGATGAGGGCTACACAGATACGCAGTATTTT CASSQDEGYTDTQYF
TRBJ1-3 TRBV6-5 NA NA TGTGCCAGCAGGGCCAGGGTAGCAGGAAACACCATATATTTT CASRARVAGNTIYF
TRBJ1-6 TRBV5-6 TRBD1 NA TGTGCCAGCAGCGCCCGGGACAGGGATTCACCCCTCCACTTT CASSARDRDSPLHF
TRBJ1-2 TRBV6-5 NA NA TGTGCCAGCAGTTACTCGGAGGGATGGGGCTACACCTTC CASSYSEGWGYTF
TRBJ1-1 TRBV4-1 NA NA TGCGCCAGCAGCCATCAAGGGGGGGCTGGCACTGAAGCTTTCTTT CASSHQGGAGTEAFF
TRBJ2-7 TRBV7-2 NA NA TGTGCCAGCAGCTTAGCGGGAGGTTCCTACGAGCAGTACTTC CASSLAGGSYEQYF
TRBJ2-2 TRBV2 NA NA TGTGCCAGCAGCCGGGAAAACACCGGGGAGCTGTTTTTT CASSRENTGELFF
TRBJ1-3 TRBV27 NA medium-sized TGTGCCAGCAGTGCCATTCAGGGTTCTGGAAACACCATATATTTT CASSAIQGSGNTIYF
TRBJ1-2 TRBV28 TRBD1 NA TGTGCCAGCGGCGTCGACAGGGTAGGCTATGGCTACACCTTC CASGVDRVGYGYTF
TRBJ2-1 TRBV16 TRBD2 NA TGTGCCAGCAGCCAATCGGGGCTAGCGGGGCGATGGAATGAGCAGTTCTTC CASSQSGLAGRWNEQFF
TRBJ1-2 TRBV7-2 TRBD1 NA TGTGCCAGCAGCTTGGGGGACAGGATCGTATATGGCTACACCTTC CASSLGDRIVYGYTF
TRBJ1-1 TRBV2 NA NA TGTGCCAGCAGTGTTGTGGGCGATGTGAACACTGAAGCTTTCTTT CASSVVGDVNTEAFF
TRBJ2-7 TRBV19 TRBD2 NA TGTGCCAGTAGTACAGGGACTAGCGGGAGAATCGAGCAGTACTTC CASSTGTSGRIEQYF
TRBJ1-1 TRBV7-2 NA NA TGTGCCAGCAGCTTAGAGTTCCGGGGGAACGCTGAAGCTTTCTTT CASSLEFRGNAEAFF
TRBJ1-2 TRBV12-5 NA NA TGTGCTAGTGGTTTGGCTTACAGGGGCTACACCTTC CASGLAYRGYTF
TRBJ2-2 TRBV19 NA NA TGTGCCAGTCGGGACAAAACCGGGGAGCTGTTTTTT CASRDKTGELFF
TRBJ1-3 TRBV30 TRBD1 many TGTGCCTGGAGTGAAGGGGGCTATGGAAACACCATATATTTT CAWSEGGYGNTIYF
TRBJ1-5 TRBV9 NA NA TGTGCCAGCAGCGTGGGACTCCCCAATCAGCCCCAGCATTTT CASSVGLPNQPQHF
TRBJ1-4 TRBV6-1 TRBD1 NA TGTGCCAGCAGTGAAGTAACAGGGGGACTTAATGAAAAACTGTTTTTT CASSEVTGGLNEKLFF
TRBJ2-6 TRBV7-2 NA NA TGTGCCAGCAGCCTTGGGGCCAACGTCCTGACTTTC CASSLGANVLTF
TRBJ2-1 TRBV29-1 TRBD1 NA TGCAGCGTCGTAATCCAGGACAGGGGGCATTACAATGAGCAGTTCTTC CSVVIQDRGHYNEQFF
TRBJ1-2 TRBV5-1 TRBD1 once TGCGCCAGCAGCTTGTCCGGAACAGGGGGCACATTGGACGGCTACACCTTC CASSLSGTGGTLDGYTF
TRBJ2-5 TRBV5-4 TRBD1 NA TGTGCCAGCAGCTTGGACCCCAGGGGGCACGAGACCCAGTACTTC CASSLDPRGHETQYF
TRBJ2-3 TRBV9 NA NA TGTGCCAGCAGCGCCCGCCGGGACTTCACAGATACGCAGTATTTT CASSARRDFTDTQYF
TRBJ1-4 TRBV14 NA NA TGTGCCAGCAGCCAACAAGGCTATCCAGCGCTTAATGAAAAACTGTTTTTT CASSQQGYPALNEKLFF
TRBJ2-3 TRBV11-1 TRBD2 few TGTGCCAGCAGCGAGGGACTAACAGATACGCAGTATTTT CASSEGLTDTQYF
TRBJ2-7 TRBV2 NA NA TGTGCCGGGATGGGGGGTCGGGGCGGCGAGCAGTACTTC CAGMGGRGGEQYF
TRBJ2-3 TRBV2 TRBD2 NA TGTGCCAGCACGAACTCGGGACTAGCGGGAGCTAGCACAGATACGCAGTATTTT CASTNSGLAGASTDTQYF
TRBJ1-2 TRBV5-1 NA NA TGCGCCAGCAGCTTGATTCGGACAGACTATGGCTACACCTTC CASSLIRTDYGYTF
TRBJ1-2 TRBV9 TRBD1 few TGTGCCAGCATGGGGGCCGGGACAGGGGATCGCTATGGCTACACCTTC CASMGAGTGDRYGYTF
TRBJ2-7 TRBV7-8 NA once TGTGCCAGCAGCTTAGCTCAGGGTCTCTCCTACGAGCAGTACTTC CASSLAQGLSYEQYF
TRBJ2-7 TRBV30 NA once TGTGCCTGGGACAGCCAGGGTGGGGAGCAGTACTTC CAWDSQGGEQYF
TRBJ1-1 TRBV14 NA few TGTGCCAGCAGCCCCGGCAGGGGCACTGAAGCTTTCTTT CASSPGRGTEAFF
TRBJ2-3 TRBV7-9 NA NA TGTGCCAGCAGCTTAGAAAGGGGGACAGATACGCAGTATTTT CASSLERGTDTQYF
TRBJ1-1 TRBV27 TRBD1 NA TGTGCCAGCAGTCCTCGACAGGGGGCGCCCACTGAAGCTTTCTTT CASSPRQGAPTEAFF